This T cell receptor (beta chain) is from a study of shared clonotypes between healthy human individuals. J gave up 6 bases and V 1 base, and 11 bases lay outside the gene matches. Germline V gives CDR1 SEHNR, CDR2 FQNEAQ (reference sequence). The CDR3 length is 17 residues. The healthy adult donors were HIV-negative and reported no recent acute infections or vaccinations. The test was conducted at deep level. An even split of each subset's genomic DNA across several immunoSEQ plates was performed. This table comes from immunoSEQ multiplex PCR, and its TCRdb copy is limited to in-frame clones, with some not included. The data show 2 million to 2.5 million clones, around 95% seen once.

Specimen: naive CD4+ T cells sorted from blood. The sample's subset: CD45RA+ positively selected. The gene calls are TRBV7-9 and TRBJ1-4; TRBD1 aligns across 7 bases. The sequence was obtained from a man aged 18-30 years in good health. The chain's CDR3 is CASSLGIGDSSDEKLFF. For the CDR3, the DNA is TGTGCCAGCAGCTTAGGTATCGGGGACAGCAGTGATGAAAAACTGTTTTTT.